This TCR beta chain is from a study of control samples from healthy donors and cancer patients. Germline assignment: CDR1 SEHNR and CDR2 FQNEAQ (reference sequence). There are 13 residues in the CDR3. V gave up 5 bases and J gave up 13 bases, with 15 bases separating them. Here immunoSEQ multiplex PCR was the method, and the copy in TCRdb shows in-frame clones only, minus some. Here the sample spans about 150,000 clones, approximately 91% being singletons. Sample: blood. The TCR sequence derives from a man aged 25-45 years in good health. The chain uses TRBV7-9 and TRBJ1-6; possible D gene TRBD1, 5 bases. The CDR3 DNA follows: TGTGCCAGCAGCCAGGGACCTCTAGTCCCCCTCCACTTT. It is translated as CASSQGPLVPLHF.